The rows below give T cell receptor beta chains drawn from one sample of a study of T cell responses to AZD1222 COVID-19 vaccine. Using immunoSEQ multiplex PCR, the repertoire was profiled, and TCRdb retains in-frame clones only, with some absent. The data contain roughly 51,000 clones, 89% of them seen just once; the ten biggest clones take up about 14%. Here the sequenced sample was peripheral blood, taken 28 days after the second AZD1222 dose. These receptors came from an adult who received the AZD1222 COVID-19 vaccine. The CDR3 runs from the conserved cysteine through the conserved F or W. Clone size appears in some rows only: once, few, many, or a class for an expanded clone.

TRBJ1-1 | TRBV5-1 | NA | CASSPQTNTEAFF
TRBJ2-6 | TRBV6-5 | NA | CASSYANPGANVLTF
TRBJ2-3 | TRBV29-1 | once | CSVESSGTSGITDTQYF
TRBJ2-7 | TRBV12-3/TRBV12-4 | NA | CASSSGQSYEQYF
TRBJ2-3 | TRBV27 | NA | CASSFLAGLRADTQYF
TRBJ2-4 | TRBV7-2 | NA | CASSLGEVAKNIQYF
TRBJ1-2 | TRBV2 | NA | CASSDSALPTSREVF
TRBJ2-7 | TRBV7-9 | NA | CASSSSWSSYEQYF
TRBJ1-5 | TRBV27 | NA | CASSLLGISNQPQHF
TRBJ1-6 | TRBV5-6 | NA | CASSPTQNRDIMFNSPLHF
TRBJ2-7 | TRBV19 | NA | CASNPSGRMAYEQYF
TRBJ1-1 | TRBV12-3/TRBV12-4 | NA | CASSSNVNTEAFF
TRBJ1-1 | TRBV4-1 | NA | CASSQEGKGEAFF
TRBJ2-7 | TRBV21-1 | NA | CASSKASDTRRGF
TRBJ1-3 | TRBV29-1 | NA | CSVSEGGGNTIYF
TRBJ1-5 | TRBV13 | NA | CASSSGGGRMPQHF
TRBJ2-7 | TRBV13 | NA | CASTGGPGLAGAAYEQYF
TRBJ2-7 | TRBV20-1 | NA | CSAYFSYEQYF
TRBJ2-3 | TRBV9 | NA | CASSVGAGVTDTQYF
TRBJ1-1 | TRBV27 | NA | CASSFQGRSTEAFF
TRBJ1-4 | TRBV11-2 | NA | CASSLMGQGVEKLFF
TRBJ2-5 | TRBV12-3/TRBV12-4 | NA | CASSFTQGETQYF
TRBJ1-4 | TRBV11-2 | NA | CASSSDWVGTNEKLFF
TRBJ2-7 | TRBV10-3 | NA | CAISSVGGYEQYF
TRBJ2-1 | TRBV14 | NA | CASSQVEAPRDEQFF
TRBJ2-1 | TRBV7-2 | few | CASSWGLAGDEQFF
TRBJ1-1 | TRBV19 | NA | CASSILGSEAFF
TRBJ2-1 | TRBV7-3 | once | CASSRTSGTSSSSYNEQFF
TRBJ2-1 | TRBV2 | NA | CASNPISGRASNEQFF
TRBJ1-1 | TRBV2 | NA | CASRGEATEAFF
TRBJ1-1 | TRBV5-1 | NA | CASSLGQADTEAFF
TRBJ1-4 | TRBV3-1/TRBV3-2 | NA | CASSQNRGLNEKLFF
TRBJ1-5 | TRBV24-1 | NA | CATSQGGAYQPQHF
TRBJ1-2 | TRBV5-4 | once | CASSSFANYGYTF
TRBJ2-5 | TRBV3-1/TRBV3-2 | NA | CASSRGLAALWETQYF
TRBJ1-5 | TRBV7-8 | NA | CASSGGLGSYQPQHF
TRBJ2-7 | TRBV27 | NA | CASSLSPPGTIGHEQYF
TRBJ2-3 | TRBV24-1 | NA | CATSDPQGDADTQYF
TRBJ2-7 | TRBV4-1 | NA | CASSQTGTSGRAYEQYF
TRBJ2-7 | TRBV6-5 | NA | CASRRTGSYEQYF
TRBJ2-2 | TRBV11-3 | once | CASSEGQGNTGELFF
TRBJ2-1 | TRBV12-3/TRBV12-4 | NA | CASRQTYNEQFF
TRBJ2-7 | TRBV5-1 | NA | CASSEFSYEQYF